The clone carrying this T cell receptor (beta chain) was seen a few times. What it recognizes is unknown. This specimen belongs to a study of response to subunit inactivated influenza vaccine. Study results and limitations: The authors suggested that few new T cells are recruited per seasonal influenza vaccination.

A single record per CDR3 protein comes from TCRdb applying MiXCR to the RT-PCR reads. The sample includes hundreds of thousands of distinct CDR3 sequences, around 15% of them seen just once. The length of the CDR3 is 14 residues. CDR1 is MNHEY and CDR2 is SVGEGT in the germline V gene. Trimming removed 6 bases from V and 0 bases from J; junction bases left unmatched: 4. This sample comprised PBMCs from blood, obtained less than 15 days before vaccination. The J gene is TRBJ1-1, the V gene TRBV6-2 or TRBV6-3, with 7 nucleotides matching TRBD1. This receptor was taken from a man between 50 and 59 years old who received an inactivated influenza vaccine. The CDR3: CASRDGQVNTEAFF. Written as DNA, the CDR3 is TGTGCCAGCAGAGACGGACAGGTGAACACTGAAGCTTTCTTT.